This T cell receptor beta chain was obtained from a study of blood T cell repertoires in COVID-19. CDR1 SGHDN and CDR2 FVKESK come from the germline V gene. Trimming took 4 bases from V and 0 from J; bases not matched to a gene: 2. The CDR3 covers 14 residues. Some clones are missing from TCRdb's copy, which holds only in-frame ones; the method was immunoSEQ multiplex PCR. The table lists 90,000 to 130,000 clones, approximately 80% of them singletons. The chain links TRBV14 to TRBJ2-5, with 7 positions matching TRBD2. The receptor comes from a woman in her 70s with acute or convalescent COVID-19. The sample comprised peripheral blood. In DNA form, the CDR3 reads TGTGCCAGCAGCCCACGGGGGGACCAAGAGACCCAGTACTTC. Translation: CASSPRGDQETQYF.